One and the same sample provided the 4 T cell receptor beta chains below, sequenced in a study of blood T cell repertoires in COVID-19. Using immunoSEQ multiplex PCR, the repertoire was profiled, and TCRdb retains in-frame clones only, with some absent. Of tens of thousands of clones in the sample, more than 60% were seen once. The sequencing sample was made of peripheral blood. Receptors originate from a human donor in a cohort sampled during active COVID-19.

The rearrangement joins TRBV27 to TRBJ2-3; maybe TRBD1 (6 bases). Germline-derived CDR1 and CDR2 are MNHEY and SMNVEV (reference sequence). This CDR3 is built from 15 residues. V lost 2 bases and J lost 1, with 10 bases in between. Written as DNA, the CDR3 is TGTGCCAGCAGTTTAGGTGGGGGCCGCACAGATACGCAGTATTTT. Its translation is CASSLGGGRTDTQYF.

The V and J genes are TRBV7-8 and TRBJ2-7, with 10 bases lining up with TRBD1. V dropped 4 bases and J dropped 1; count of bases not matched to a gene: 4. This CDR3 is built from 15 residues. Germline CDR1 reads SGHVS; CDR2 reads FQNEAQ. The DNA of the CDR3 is TGTGCCAGCAGCTCGGACAGGGGGGTATCCTACGAGCAGTACTTC. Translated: CASSSDRGVSYEQYF. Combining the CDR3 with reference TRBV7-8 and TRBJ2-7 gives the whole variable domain GAGVSQSPRYKVAKRGQDVALRCDPISGHVSLFWYQQALGQGPEFLTYFQNEAQLDKSGLPSDRFFAERPEGSVSTLKIQRTQQEDSAVYLCASSSDRGVSYEQYFGPGTRLTVT.

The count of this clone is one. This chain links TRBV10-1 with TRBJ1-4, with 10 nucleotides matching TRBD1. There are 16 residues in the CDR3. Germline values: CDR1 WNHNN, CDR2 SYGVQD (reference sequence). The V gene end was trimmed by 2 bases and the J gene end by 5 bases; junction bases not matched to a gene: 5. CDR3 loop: CASSEPRTGGNEKLFF. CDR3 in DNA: TGCGCCAGCAGTGAGCCGAGGACAGGGGGAAATGAAAAACTGTTTTTT.

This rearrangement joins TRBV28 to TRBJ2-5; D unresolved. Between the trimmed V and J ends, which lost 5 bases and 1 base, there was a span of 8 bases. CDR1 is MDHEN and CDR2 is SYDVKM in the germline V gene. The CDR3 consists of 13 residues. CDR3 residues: CASSPISQETQYF. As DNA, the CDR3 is TGTGCCAGCAGTCCCATCAGCCAAGAGACCCAGTACTTC.